This T cell receptor beta chain was documented in a study of blood T cell repertoires in COVID-19. In the study overall: Italy, Spain and the United States were the sources of the convalescent and acute COVID-19 samples.

In the original workflow: Estimates of nucleated cell counts were drawn from the amplification of reference gene primers. Using immunoSEQ multiplex PCR, the repertoire was profiled, and TCRdb retains in-frame clones only, with some absent. That table is the source of V, J and clone size, and D and trimming were worked out from the DNA. The sample yields about 190,000 clones, around 80% seen once. Specimen: peripheral blood. This sequence originates from a woman of 80 years or more with active or convalescent COVID-19.

CDR3 coding DNA: TGTGCCAGCAGTTCCGACAGGGCGAGCTCCTACGAGCAGTACTTC. It translates to CASSSDRASSYEQYF. The chain couples TRBV6-2 or TRBV6-3 to TRBJ2-7; 7 bases align to TRBD1. V gave up 4 bases and J gave up 0 bases; unmatched junction bases: 6. The germline V gene encodes CDR1 MNHEY and CDR2 SVGEGT. This CDR3 is 15 amino acids long.